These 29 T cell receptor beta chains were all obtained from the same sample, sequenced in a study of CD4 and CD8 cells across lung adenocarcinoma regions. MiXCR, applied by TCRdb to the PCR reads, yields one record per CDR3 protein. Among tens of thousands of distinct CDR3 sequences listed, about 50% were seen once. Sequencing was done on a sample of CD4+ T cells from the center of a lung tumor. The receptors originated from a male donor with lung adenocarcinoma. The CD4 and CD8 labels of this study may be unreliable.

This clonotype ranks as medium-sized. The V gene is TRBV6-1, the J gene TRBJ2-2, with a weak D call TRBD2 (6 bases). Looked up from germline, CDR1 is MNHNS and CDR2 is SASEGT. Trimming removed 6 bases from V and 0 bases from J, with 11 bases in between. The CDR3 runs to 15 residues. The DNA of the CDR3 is TGTGCCAGCAGCCGCGGGACTCCGAACACCGGGGAGCTGTTTTTT. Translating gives CASSRGTPNTGELFF.

CDR3 region: CSASGNPRDRGFQETQYF. The CDR3, as DNA: TGCAGTGCTAGTGGAAACCCTAGGGACAGGGGCTTCCAAGAGACCCAGTACTTC. The rearrangement links TRBV20-1 to TRBJ2-5; 10 nucleotides line up with TRBD1. Germline assignment: CDR1 DFQATT and CDR2 SNEGSKA (reference sequence). This CDR3 is 18 amino acids long. V dropped 3 bases and J dropped 1; count of bases not matched to a gene: 14.

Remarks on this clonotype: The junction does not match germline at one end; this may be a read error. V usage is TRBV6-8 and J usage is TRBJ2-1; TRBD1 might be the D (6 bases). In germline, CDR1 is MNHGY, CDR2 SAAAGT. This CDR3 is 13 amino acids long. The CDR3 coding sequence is TGTCCCAGGGGCGGTGCGAACAGCGAGGAGCAGTTTTTT. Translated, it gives CPRGGANSEEQFF.

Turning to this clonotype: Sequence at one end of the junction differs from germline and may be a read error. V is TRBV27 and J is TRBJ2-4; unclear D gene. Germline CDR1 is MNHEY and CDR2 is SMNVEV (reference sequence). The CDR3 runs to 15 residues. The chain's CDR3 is CGSSSVLRAKNTQYF. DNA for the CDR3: TGTGGCAGCAGTTCGGTGCTGAGAGCCAAAAATACGCAGTACTTC.

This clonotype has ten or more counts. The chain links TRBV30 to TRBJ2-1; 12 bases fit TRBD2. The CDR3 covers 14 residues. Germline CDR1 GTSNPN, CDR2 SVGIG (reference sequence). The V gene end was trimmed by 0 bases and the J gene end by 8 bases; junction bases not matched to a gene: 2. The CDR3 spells CAWSVLAGGDEQFF. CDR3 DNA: TGTGCCTGGAGTGTACTAGCGGGAGGTGATGAGCAGTTCTTC.

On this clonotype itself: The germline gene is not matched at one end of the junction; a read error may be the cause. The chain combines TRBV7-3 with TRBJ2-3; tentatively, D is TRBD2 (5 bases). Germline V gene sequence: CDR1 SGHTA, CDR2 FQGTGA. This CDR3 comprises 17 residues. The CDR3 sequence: CASSLYGRGLDPETQYF. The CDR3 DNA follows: TGTGCCAGCAGCTTGTATGGACGAGGACTTGACCCAGAGACGCAGTATTTT. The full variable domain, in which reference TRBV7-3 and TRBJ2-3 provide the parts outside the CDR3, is GAGVSQTPSNKVTEKGKYVELRCDPISGHTALYWYRQSLGQGPEFLIYFQGTGAADDSGLPNDRFFAVRPEGSVSTLKIQRTERGDSAVYLCASSLYGRGLDPETQYFGPGTRLTVL.

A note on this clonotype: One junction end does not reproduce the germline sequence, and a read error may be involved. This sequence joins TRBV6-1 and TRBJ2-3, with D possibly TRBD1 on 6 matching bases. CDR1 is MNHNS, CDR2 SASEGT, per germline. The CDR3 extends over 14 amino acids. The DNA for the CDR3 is TGTGCCAGCCTGGGGGCTGTGAGCACAGATACGCAGTTTTTT. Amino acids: CASLGAVSTDTQFF.

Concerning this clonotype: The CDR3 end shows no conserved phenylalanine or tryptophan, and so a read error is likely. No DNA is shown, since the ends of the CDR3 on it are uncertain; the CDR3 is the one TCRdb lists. CDR3 protein: CWQPPVCALGPESWYL. V usage is TRBV6-1 and J usage is TRBJ2-5; the D call TRBD1 from the table was never checked on the DNA. 16 amino acids form the CDR3, both terminal residues included. CDR1 and CDR2 (germline): MNHNS, SASEGT.

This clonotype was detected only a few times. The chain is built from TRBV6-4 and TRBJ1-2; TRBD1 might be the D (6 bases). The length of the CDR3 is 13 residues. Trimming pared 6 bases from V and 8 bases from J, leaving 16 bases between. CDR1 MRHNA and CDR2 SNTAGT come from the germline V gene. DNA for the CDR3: TGTGCCAGCAGGCAGGGGCCTGAGGGAGGCTACACCTTC. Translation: CASRQGPEGGYTF.

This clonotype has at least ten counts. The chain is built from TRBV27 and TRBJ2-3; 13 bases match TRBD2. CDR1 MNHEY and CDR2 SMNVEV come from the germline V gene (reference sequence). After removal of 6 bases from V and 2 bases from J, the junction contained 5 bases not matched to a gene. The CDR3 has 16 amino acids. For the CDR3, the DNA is TGTGCCAGCAGCCGGACTAGCGGGGGATTCACAGATACGCAGTATTTT. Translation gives CASSRTSGGFTDTQYF.

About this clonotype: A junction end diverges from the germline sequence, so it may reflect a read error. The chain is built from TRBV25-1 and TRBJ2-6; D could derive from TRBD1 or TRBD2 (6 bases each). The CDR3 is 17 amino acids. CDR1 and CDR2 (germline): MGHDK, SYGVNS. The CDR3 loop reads CASSVGFVRGAKDMQYF. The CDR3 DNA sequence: TGTGCCAGCTCGGTGGGGTTCGTGAGGGGGGCCAAAGACATGCAGTATTTC.

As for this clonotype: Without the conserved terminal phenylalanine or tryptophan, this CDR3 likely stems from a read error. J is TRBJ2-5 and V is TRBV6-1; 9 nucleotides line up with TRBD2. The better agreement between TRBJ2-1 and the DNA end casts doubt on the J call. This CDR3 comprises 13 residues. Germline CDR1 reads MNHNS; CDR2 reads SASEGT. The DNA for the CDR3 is TGTGCCAGCAGTGATAGCGGGAGTGAGACCCAGTTCTTG. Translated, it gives CASSDSGSETQFL.

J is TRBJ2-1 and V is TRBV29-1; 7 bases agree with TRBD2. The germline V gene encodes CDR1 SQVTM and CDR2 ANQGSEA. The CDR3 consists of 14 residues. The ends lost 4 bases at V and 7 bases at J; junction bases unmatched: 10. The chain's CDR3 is CSVGQAGTGNEQFF. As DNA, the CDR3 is TGCAGCGTTGGCCAAGCGGGAACTGGTAATGAGCAGTTCTTC.

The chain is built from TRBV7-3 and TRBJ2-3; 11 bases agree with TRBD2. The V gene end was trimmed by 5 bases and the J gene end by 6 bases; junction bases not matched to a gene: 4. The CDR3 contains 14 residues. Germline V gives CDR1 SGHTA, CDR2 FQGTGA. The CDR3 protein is CASSQIAGGDTQYF. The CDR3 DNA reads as TGTGCCAGCAGCCAGATAGCGGGAGGGGATACGCAGTATTTT.

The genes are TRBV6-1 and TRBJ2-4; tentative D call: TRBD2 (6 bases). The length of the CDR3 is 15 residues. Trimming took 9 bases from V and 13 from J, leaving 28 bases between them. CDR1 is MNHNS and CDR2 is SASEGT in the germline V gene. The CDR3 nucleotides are TGTGCCAGGGGATATGGGGGGAAGGACTCAGATACGCAGTACTTC. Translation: CARGYGGKDSDTQYF.

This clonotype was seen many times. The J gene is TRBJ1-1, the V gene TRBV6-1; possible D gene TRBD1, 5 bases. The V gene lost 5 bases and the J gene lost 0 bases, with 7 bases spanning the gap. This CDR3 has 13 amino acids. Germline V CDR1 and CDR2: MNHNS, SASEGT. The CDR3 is CASSQQVNTEAFF. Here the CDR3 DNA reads TGTGCCAGCAGTCAACAGGTGAACACTGAAGCTTTCTTT.

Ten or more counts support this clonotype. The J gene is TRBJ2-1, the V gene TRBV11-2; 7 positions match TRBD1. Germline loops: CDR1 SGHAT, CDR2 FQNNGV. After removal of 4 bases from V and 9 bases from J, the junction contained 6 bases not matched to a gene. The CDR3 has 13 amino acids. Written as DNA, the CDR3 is TGTGCCAGCAGCTCCGACAGGGCAACTGAGCAGTTCTTC. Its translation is CASSSDRATEQFF.

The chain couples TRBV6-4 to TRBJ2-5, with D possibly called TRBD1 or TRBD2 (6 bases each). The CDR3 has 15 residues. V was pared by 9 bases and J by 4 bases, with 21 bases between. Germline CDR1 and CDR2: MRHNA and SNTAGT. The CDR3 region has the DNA TGTGCCAGGGGTGACGGGGGCCGGGGTGCAGAGACCCAGTACTTC. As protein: CARGDGGRGAETQYF.

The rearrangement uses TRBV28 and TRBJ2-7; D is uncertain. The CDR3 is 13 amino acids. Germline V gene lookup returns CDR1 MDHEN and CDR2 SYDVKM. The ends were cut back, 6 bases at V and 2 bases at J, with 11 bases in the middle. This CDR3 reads CASRPDGPYEQYF. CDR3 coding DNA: TGTGCCAGCAGACCGGACGGCCCCTACGAGCAGTACTTC.

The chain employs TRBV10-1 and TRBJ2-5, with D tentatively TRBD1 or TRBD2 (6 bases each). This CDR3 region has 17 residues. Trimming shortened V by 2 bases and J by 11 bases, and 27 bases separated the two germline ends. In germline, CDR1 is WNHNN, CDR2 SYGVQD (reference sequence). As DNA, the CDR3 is TGCGCCAGCAGTGAGGGAGTGGGGGGCCGTGACGAAGATACGCAGTACTTC. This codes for CASSEGVGGRDEDTQYF.

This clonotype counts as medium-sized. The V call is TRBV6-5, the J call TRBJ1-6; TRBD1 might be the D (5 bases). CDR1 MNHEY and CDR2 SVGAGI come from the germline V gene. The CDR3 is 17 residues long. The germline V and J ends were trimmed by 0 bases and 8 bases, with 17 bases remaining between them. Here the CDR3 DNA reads TGTGCCAGCAGTTACTCGAGTATGGGGCCTGGGGATTCACCCCTCCACTTT. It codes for CASSYSSMGPGDSPLHF.

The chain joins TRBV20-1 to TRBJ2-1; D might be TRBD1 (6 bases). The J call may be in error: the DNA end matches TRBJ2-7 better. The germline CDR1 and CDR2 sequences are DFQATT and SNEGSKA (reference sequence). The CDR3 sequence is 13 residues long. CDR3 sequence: CSATQGSFNEQYF. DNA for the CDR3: TGCAGTGCTACCCAGGGGTCTTTTAACGAGCAGTACTTC.

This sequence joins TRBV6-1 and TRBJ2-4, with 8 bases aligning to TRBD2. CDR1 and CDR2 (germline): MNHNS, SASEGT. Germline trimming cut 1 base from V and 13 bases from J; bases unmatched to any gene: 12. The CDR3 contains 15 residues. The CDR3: CASSEGAGAKNTQYF. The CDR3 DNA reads TGTGCCAGCAGTGAAGGAGCGGGAGCCAAAAACACGCAGTACTTC.

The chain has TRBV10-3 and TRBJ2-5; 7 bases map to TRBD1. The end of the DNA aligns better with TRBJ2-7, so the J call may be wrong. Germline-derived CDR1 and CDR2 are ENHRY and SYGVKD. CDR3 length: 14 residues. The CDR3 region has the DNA TGTGCCATCAGCGAACAGGGGACGGCCTACGAGCAGTACTTC. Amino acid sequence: CAISEQGTAYEQYF.

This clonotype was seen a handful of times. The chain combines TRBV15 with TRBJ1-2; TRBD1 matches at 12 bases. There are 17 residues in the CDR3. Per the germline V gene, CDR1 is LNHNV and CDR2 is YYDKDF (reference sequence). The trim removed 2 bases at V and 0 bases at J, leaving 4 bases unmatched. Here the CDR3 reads CATSRPGQGAANYGYTF. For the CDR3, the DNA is TGTGCCACCAGCAGACCGGGACAGGGGGCGGCTAACTATGGCTACACCTTC.

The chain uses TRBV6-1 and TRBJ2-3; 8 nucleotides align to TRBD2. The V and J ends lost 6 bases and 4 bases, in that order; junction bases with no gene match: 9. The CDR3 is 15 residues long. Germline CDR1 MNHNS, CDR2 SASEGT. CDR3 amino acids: CASSRAGAPSDTQYF. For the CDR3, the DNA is TGTGCCAGCAGCAGAGCGGGAGCGCCGTCAGATACGCAGTATTTT.

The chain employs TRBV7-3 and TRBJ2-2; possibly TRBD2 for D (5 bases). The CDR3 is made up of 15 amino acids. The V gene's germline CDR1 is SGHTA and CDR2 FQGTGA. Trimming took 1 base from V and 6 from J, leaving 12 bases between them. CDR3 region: CASSLSGLAPGELFF. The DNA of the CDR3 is TGTGCCAGCAGCTTAAGCGGACTCGCACCCGGGGAGCTGTTTTTT.

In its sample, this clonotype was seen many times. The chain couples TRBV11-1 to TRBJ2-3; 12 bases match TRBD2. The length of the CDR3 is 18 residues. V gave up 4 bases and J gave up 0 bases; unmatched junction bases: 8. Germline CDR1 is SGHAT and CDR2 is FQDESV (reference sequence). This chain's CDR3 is CASSSLAGGPVSTDTQYF. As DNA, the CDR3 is TGTGCCAGCAGCTCACTAGCGGGAGGCCCAGTTAGCACAGATACGCAGTATTTT.

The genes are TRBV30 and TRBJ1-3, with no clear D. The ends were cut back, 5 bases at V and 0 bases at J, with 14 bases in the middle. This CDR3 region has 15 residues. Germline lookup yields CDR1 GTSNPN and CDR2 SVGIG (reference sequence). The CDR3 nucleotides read TGTGCCTGGGGATTTACAGCCTTCTCTGGAAACACCATATATTTT. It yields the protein CAWGFTAFSGNTIYF. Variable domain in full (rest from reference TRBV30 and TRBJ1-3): SQTIHQWPATLVQPVGSPLSLECTVEGTSNPNLYWYRQAAGRGLQLLFYSVGIGQISSEVPQNLSASRPQDRQFILSSKKLLLSDSGFYLCAWGFTAFSGNTIYFGEGSWLTVV.